Following are 23 T cell receptor beta chains from one sample sequenced in a study of identifying expanded T cells in peripheral blood. Sequenced by immunoSEQ multiplex PCR; TCRdb stores in-frame clones only, minus some. This table has about 100,000 clones, roughly 88% appearing once. Specimen: blood. The receptors come from a person aged 18 to 70 in good health.

This chain's CDR3 is CASSVAGLVSDTQYF. The DNA of the CDR3 is TGTGCCAGCAGCGTAGCCGGACTAGTTTCAGATACGCAGTATTTT. This chain links TRBV9 with TRBJ2-3, with TRBD2 matching over 7 bases. Germline assignment: CDR1 SGDLS and CDR2 YYNGEE. After removal of 0 bases from V and 4 bases from J, the junction contained 5 bases not matched to a gene. This CDR3 comprises 15 residues.

The chain uses TRBV6-6 and TRBJ2-7, with 11 bases identical to TRBD1. This CDR3 comprises 15 residues. Losses at the gene ends were 5 bases for V and 2 bases for J; bases not matched to a gene: 5. Germline V lookup: CDR1 MNHNY, CDR2 SVGAGI (reference sequence). Here the CDR3 DNA reads TGTGCCAGCAGTAACGGACAGGGGGCTACCTACGAGCAGTACTTC. Translation gives CASSNGQGATYEQYF.

The J gene is TRBJ2-7, the V gene TRBV5-5, with D unclear. The CDR3 has 12 residues. CDR1 and CDR2 from the germline V gene are SGHKS and YYEKEE (reference sequence). The V end was cut by 0 bases, the J end by 5 bases, with 6 bases between. The CDR3 sequence is CASSLAGHEQYF. The CDR3 nucleotides read TGTGCCAGCAGCTTGGCCGGGCACGAGCAGTACTTC.

This rearrangement joins TRBV7-8 to TRBJ2-2; 9 nucleotides match TRBD2. With V trimmed by 2 bases and J by 5 bases, 6 bases remained unmatched. The germline V gene has CDR1 SGHVS and CDR2 FQNEAQ. The CDR3 loop spans 16 amino acids. Here the CDR3 reads CASSLSWREGTGELFF. CDR3 DNA sequence: TGTGCCAGCAGCTTATCATGGCGGGAGGGAACCGGGGAGCTGTTTTTT.

The chain employs TRBV19 and TRBJ1-1; 10 positions agree with TRBD1. Trimming took 4 bases from V and 1 from J; bases not matched to a gene: 3. The CDR3 is made up of 15 amino acids. Germline V lookup: CDR1 LNHDA, CDR2 SQIVND (reference sequence). The CDR3 region has the DNA TGTGCCAGTAGTACGTGGACAGGGGGGAACACTGAAGCTTTCTTT. This sequence encodes CASSTWTGGNTEAFF.

As DNA, the CDR3 is TGTGCCAGCAGCTTAGGCTCCGCTAACACTGAAGCTTTCTTT. Amino acids: CASSLGSANTEAFF. The rearrangement links TRBV11-2 to TRBJ1-1, with D hard to call. The ends were cut back, 1 base at V and 2 bases at J, with 8 bases in the middle. CDR3 length: 14 amino acids. Germline V lookup: CDR1 SGHAT, CDR2 FQNNGV.

This chain joins TRBV13 and TRBJ2-1; D is unclear. The CDR3 extends over 12 amino acids. V shed 5 bases and J shed 9 bases, with 11 bases lying between them. Looked up from germline, CDR1 is PRHDT and CDR2 is FYEKMQ (reference sequence). Here the CDR3 reads CASSPRGGEQFF. CDR3 in DNA: TGTGCCAGCAGCCCCAGAGGCGGTGAGCAGTTCTTC.

The genes are TRBV6-1 and TRBJ1-1; maybe TRBD1 (5 bases). The V end was cut by 2 bases, the J end by 1 base, with 11 bases between. Germline V gene lookup returns CDR1 MNHNS and CDR2 SASEGT. The CDR3 has 15 amino acids. The CDR3 loop is CASSELPGKNTEAFF. Here the CDR3 DNA reads TGTGCCAGCAGTGAACTTCCAGGGAAGAACACTGAAGCTTTCTTT.

The gene calls are TRBV27 and TRBJ2-5; 10 nucleotides line up with TRBD2. The CDR3 is made up of 17 amino acids. Germline V lookup: CDR1 MNHEY, CDR2 SMNVEV (reference sequence). The J segment lost 5 bases and the V segment lost 5 bases, leaving 14 bases of the junction unmatched. In DNA form, the CDR3 reads TGTGCCAGCAGTCCCGGGAGGGCTAGCGGGAGAGTGGAGACCCAGTACTTC. It yields the protein CASSPGRASGRVETQYF.

The chain recombines TRBV7-2 with TRBJ2-1, with D possibly being TRBD2 (6 bases). The CDR3 runs 14 residues. Germline CDR1 SGHTA, CDR2 FQGNSA. The ends were cut back, 5 bases at V and 3 bases at J, with 11 bases in the middle. The CDR3 nucleotides read TGTGCCAGCAGCCCTGGGGGAGGCTACAATGAGCAGTTCTTC. The encoded protein is CASSPGGGYNEQFF.

As DNA, the CDR3 is TGTGCCATCAAGTCGGGGCTCGATAACTATGGCTACACCTTC. This gives the protein CAIKSGLDNYGYTF. The rearrangement joins TRBV10-3 to TRBJ1-2; weak D call: TRBD1 (5 bases). The CDR3 spans 14 residues. Germline V lookup: CDR1 ENHRY, CDR2 SYGVKD. Trimming removed 7 bases from V and 1 base from J, with 13 bases in between.

The chain joins TRBV19 to TRBJ1-5; 10 bases agree with TRBD1. Looked up from germline, CDR1 is LNHDA and CDR2 is SQIVND (reference sequence). The length of the CDR3 is 13 residues. J lost 6 bases, V lost 6 bases, and 2 bases had no gene match. CDR3 protein: CASRGTGAQPQHF. The CDR3 DNA sequence: TGTGCCAGTAGGGGGACAGGGGCTCAGCCCCAGCATTTT. Complete variable domain (other parts from reference TRBV19 and TRBJ1-5): DGGITQSPKYLFRKEGQNVTLSCEQNLNHDAMYWYRQDPGQGLRLIYYSQIVNDFQKGDIAEGYSVSREKKESFPLTVTSAQKNPTAFYLCASRGTGAQPQHFGDGTRLSIL.

The V call is TRBV7-7, the J call TRBJ2-3; tentatively, D is TRBD2 (7 bases). CDR1 is SSHAT and CDR2 is FNYEAQ in the germline V gene (reference sequence). The CDR3 has 15 amino acids. Trimming left V 5 bases short and J 2 bases short, with 14 bases between. The CDR3 region is CASSPLGGPTDTQYF. CDR3 in DNA: TGTGCCAGCAGCCCTCTCGGGGGGCCCACAGATACGCAGTATTTT.

The genes are TRBV7-9 and TRBJ1-3; D is ambiguous. The V end was cut by 5 bases, the J end by 0 bases, with 11 bases between. CDR1 and CDR2 from the germline V gene are SEHNR and FQNEAQ (reference sequence). The CDR3 sequence is 15 residues long. CDR3: CASSKTLSSGNTIYF. As DNA, the CDR3 is TGTGCCAGCAGCAAGACATTAAGCTCTGGAAACACCATATATTTT.

This clone was seen once. The chain links TRBV5-6 to TRBJ1-2, with D uncertain. The V gene lost 0 bases and the J gene lost 4 bases, with 10 bases spanning the gap. CDR1 SGHDT and CDR2 YYEEEE come from the germline V gene. The CDR3 has 14 amino acids. CDR3 in amino acids: CASSLGPEPYGYTF. CDR3 in DNA: TGTGCCAGCAGCTTGGGGCCAGAACCCTATGGCTACACCTTC.

The genes are TRBV19 and TRBJ2-7; tentatively, D is TRBD1 (6 bases). V lost 3 bases, J lost 0 bases, and 9 bases lay in between. The CDR3 spans 14 residues. CDR1 is LNHDA and CDR2 is SQIVND in the germline V gene (reference sequence). This chain's CDR3 is CASSISTGSYEQYF. The CDR3 DNA follows: TGTGCCAGTAGTATTTCGACAGGCTCCTACGAGCAGTACTTC.

This clone was seen a single time. V usage is TRBV4-3 and J usage is TRBJ2-5, with D tentatively TRBD2 (6 bases). Trimming left V 1 base short and J 3 bases short, with 21 bases between. This CDR3 is built from 18 residues. Germline CDR1 reads LGHNA; CDR2 reads YSLEER. The chain's CDR3 is CASSQGGFGGETEETQYF. In nucleotides, the CDR3 is TGCGCCAGCAGCCAAGGGGGATTCGGGGGAGAGACAGAAGAGACCCAGTACTTC.

In this sample, this clone turned up once. This chain connects TRBV6-1 to TRBJ1-5; D remains unclear. Trimming shortened V by 4 bases and J by 0 bases, and 10 bases separated the two germline ends. Per germline, CDR1 MNHNS and CDR2 SASEGT. The CDR3 sequence is 15 residues long. The CDR3 DNA follows: TGTGCCAGCAGTGTATCCCAGATTAGCAATCAGCCCCAGCATTTT. It translates to CASSVSQISNQPQHF.

The chain couples TRBV10-3 to TRBJ2-7; a possible D gene is TRBD1 (5 bases). Germline V gene data show CDR1 as ENHRY and CDR2 as SYGVKD. V lost 4 bases and J 1 base, leaving 8 bases between the germline ends. The CDR3 has 13 residues. CDR3 amino acids: CAISVDSSYEQYF. The CDR3 nucleotides are TGTGCCATCAGTGTCGACAGTTCCTACGAGCAGTACTTC.

This chain connects TRBV2 to TRBJ2-2, with 12 bases lining up with TRBD2. Germline V gene data show CDR1 as SNHLY and CDR2 as FYNNEI. Trimming took 6 bases from V and 0 from J; bases not matched to a gene: 14. This CDR3 spans 20 amino acids. The CDR3 sequence is CASSAGARLAGVSNTGELFF. CDR3 DNA: TGTGCCAGCAGCGCGGGGGCTCGACTAGCGGGGGTATCGAACACCGGGGAGCTGTTTTTT.

CDR3 region: CASSQGAIGGYTF. DNA for the CDR3: TGTGCCAGTTCACAGGGGGCAATAGGGGGCTACACCTTC. V gene TRBV19 combines with J gene TRBJ1-2, with 9 bases that match TRBD1. Germline V gene lookup returns CDR1 LNHDA and CDR2 SQIVND (reference sequence). This CDR3 is 13 amino acids long. The V segment lost 8 bases and the J segment 8 bases; nucleotides outside the gene matches: 9.

This sequence joins TRBV5-1 and TRBJ2-5; D may be TRBD1 (6 bases). CDR3 length: 14 residues. Trimming cost V 1 base and J 5 bases, with 12 bases left between them. Germline values: CDR1 SGHRS, CDR2 YFSETQ. The CDR3 DNA follows: TGCGCCAGCAGCTTGCTTGGACAGCAGGAGACCCAGTACTTC. Translated: CASSLLGQQETQYF.

The J gene is TRBJ2-5, the V gene TRBV7-9; D gene unclear. CDR1 SEHNR and CDR2 FQNEAQ come from the germline V gene (reference sequence). The ends were cut back, 5 bases at V and 4 bases at J, with 11 bases in the middle. The CDR3 runs 13 residues. CDR3 DNA sequence: TGTGCCAGCAGCCTACCTGGCGGAGAGACCCAGTACTTC. The encoded protein is CASSLPGGETQYF.